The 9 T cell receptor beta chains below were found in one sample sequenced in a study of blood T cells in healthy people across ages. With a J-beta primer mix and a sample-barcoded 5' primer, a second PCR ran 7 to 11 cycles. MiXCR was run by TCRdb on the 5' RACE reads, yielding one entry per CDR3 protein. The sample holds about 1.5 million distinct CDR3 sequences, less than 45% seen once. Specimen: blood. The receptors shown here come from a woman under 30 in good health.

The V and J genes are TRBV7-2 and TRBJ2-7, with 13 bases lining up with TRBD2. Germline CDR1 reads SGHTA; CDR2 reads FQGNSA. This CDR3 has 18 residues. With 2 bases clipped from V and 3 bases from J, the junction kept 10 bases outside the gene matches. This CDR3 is CASSLTSGRAPGDYEQYF. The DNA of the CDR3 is TGTGCCAGCAGCTTAACTAGCGGGAGGGCTCCAGGCGACTACGAGCAGTACTTC.

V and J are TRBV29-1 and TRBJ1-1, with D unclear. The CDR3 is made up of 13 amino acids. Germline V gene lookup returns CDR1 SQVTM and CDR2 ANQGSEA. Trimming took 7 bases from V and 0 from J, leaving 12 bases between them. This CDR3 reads CSDRSAMNTEAFF. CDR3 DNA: TGCAGCGACCGATCTGCAATGAACACTGAAGCTTTCTTT.

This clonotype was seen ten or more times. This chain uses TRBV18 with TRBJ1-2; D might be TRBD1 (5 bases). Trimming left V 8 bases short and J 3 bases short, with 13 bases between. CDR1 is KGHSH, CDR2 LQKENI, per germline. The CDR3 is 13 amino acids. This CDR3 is CASSPDSDYGYTF. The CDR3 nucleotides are TGTGCCAGCAGCCCCGACAGTGACTATGGCTACACCTTC.

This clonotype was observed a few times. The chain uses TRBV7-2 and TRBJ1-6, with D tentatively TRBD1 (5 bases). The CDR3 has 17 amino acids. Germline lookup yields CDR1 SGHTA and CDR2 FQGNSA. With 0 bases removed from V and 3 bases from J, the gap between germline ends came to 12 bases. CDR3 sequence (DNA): TGTGCCAGCAGCTTAGCCCTGACAGTTGACTATAATTCACCCCTCCACTTT. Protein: CASSLALTVDYNSPLHF.

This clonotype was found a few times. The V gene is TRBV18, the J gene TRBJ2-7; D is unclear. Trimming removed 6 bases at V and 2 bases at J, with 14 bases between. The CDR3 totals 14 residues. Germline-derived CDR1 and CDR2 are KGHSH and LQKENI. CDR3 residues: CASSPGATPYEQYF. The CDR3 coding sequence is TGTGCCAGCTCTCCGGGTGCGACCCCCTACGAGCAGTACTTC.

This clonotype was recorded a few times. This CDR3 reads CASSQGPNPKSSYNEQFF. The CDR3 DNA sequence: TGCGCCAGCAGCCAAGGCCCGAATCCTAAAAGCTCCTACAATGAGCAGTTCTTC. This chain connects TRBV4-1 to TRBJ2-1; D ambiguous. The germline V gene encodes CDR1 MGHRA and CDR2 YSYEKL. V was trimmed by 1 base and J by 0 bases, leaving 16 bases between them. This CDR3 region has 18 residues.

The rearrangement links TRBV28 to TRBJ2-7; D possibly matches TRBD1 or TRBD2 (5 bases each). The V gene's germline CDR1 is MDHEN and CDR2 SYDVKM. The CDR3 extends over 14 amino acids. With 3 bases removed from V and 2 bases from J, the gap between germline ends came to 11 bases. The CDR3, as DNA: TGTGCCAGCAGTTTGATCGGGGACGCCTACGAGCAGTACTTC. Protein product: CASSLIGDAYEQYF.

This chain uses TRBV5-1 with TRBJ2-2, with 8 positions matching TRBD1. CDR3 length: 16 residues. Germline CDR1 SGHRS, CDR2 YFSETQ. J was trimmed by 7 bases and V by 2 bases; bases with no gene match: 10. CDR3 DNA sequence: TGCGCCAGCAGCTTACGAGGACAGGGAAAGGTCGGGGAGCTGTTTTTT. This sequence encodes CASSLRGQGKVGELFF.

The CDR3 bases are TGTGCCAGCAGCTCCATTGCGGACAACTCCTACGAGCAGTACTTC. As protein: CASSSIADNSYEQYF. The gene calls are TRBV28 and TRBJ2-7; a possible D gene is TRBD1 (5 bases). Trimming took 6 bases from V and 0 from J, leaving 15 bases between them. The CDR3 spans 15 residues. Germline V lookup: CDR1 MDHEN, CDR2 SYDVKM. The variable domain in full, completed from reference TRBV28 and TRBJ2-7, reads DVKVTQSSRYLVKRTGEKVFLECVQDMDHENMFWYRQDPGLGLRLIYFSYDVKMKEKGDIPEGYSVSREKKERFSLILESASTNQTSMYLCASSSIADNSYEQYFGPGTRLTVT.